The clone carrying this T cell receptor beta chain was counted a single time. The data derive from a study of OX40 agonist ivuxolimab in advanced cancers. Sequencing was performed with immunoSEQ multiplex PCR; in TCRdb, only in-frame clones are kept and a portion is missing. The data show about 21,000 clones, roughly 80% seen once. With 5 bases clipped from V and 6 bases from J, the junction kept 6 bases outside the gene matches. There are 13 residues in the CDR3. The germline CDR1 and CDR2 sequences are SGHVS and FNYEAQ. This chain connects TRBV7-6 to TRBJ2-5; TRBD1 matches at 7 bases. Specimen: CD4+ or CD8+ T cells sorted from blood, collected in a trial of the OX40 agonist ivuxolimab. The TCR was taken from an adult with an advanced solid tumor such as melanoma, head and neck, liver or kidney cancer. The CDR3 sequence: CASSPGQIKTQYF. The CDR3 coding sequence is TGTGCCAGCAGCCCGGGACAGATTAAGACCCAGTACTTC.